At least ten counts were recorded for the clone carrying this TCR beta chain. The germline CDR1 and CDR2 sequences are LNHDA and SQIVND (reference sequence). V was clipped by 2 bases and J by 1 base, with 9 bases between them. The CDR3 totals 15 residues. The data originate from a study of HIV-infected patients and healthy controls. The repertoire came from unfractionated whole blood and reflected all unsorted peripheral T cells. Approximately 500 ng RNA was reverse transcribed with alpha and beta constant-region primers. Using multiplexing indices, alpha and beta chain libraries were generated apart by chain-specific third strand synthesis. A 5' RACE adapter with a random hexamer and the SP2 primer site was joined to cDNA. One entry per CDR3 protein results from TCRdb running MiXCR on the 5' RACE reads. In the table there are around 18,000 distinct CDR3 sequences, about 9.4% of which are singletons.

The source is an adult in good health. Sequencing input: blood. The V call is TRBV19, the J call TRBJ1-5; D possibly corresponds to TRBD1 (6 bases). For the CDR3, the DNA is TGTGCCAGTAGTATACTTACAGGGAGCAATCAGCCCCAGCATTTT. This encodes CASSILTGSNQPQHF.